Listed below are T cell receptor beta chains from one sample, sequenced in a study of CD8 T cell repertoires and HIV-1 epitope variants. Libraries were prepared by immunoSEQ multiplex PCR; TCRdb keeps only in-frame clonotypes and omits some of them. Of several thousand clones in the sample, 55% to 80% were seen once. Their target antigens are unknown. Sequencing was performed on cultured CD8+ T cells derived from PBMCs. The receptor source for this set is a male donor with HIV. CDR3s include the opening cysteine and the closing phenylalanine or tryptophan. A D gene is named only where the DNA matches it firmly. Only part of the rows carry a size: once, few, many, or a class if the clone is expanded.

clone_size d_call j_call cdr3_length v_call cdr3_nt cdr3_aa
. TRBD2 TRBJ2-1 19 TRBV5-6 TGTGCCAGCAGCTTGGAGATTAATGCTAGCGGGAGCTCCTACAATGAGCAGTTCTTC CASSLEINASGSSYNEQFF
. TRBD1 TRBJ1-2 13 TRBV28 TGTGCCAGCACTCCGACAGGGAACTATGGCTACACCTTC CASTPTGNYGYTF
. . TRBJ1-2 13 TRBV28 TGTGCCAGCACCCCGAACACTCACCGTGGCTACACCTTC CASTPNTHRGYTF
. TRBD2 TRBJ2-1 15 TRBV30 TGTGCCTGGAGTGCATCCCGGACTAGCGACAATGAGCAGTTCTTC CAWSASRTSDNEQFF
medium-sized . TRBJ2-2 12 TRBV27 TGTGCCAGCAGTTTCGGCACCGGGGAGCTGTTTTTT CASSFGTGELFF
. . TRBJ1-2 13 TRBV6-1 TGTGCCAGCAGCCAAGGGGGAAGCTATGGCTACACCTTC CASSQGGSYGYTF
. . TRBJ2-1 14 TRBV18 TGTGCCAGCTCACCCGAGACAAACTACAATGAGCAGTTCTTC CASSPETNYNEQFF
. . TRBJ2-3 16 TRBV10-2 TGCGCCAGCAGTGAGTCGCTGAGACTTGGCACAGATACGCAGTATTTT CASSESLRLGTDTQYF
. TRBD1 TRBJ2-4 14 TRBV2 TGTGCCAGCAGTGATGGACAGGACTCGAACATTCAGTACTTC CASSDGQDSNIQYF
once . TRBJ2-3 13 TRBV5-6 TGTGCCAGCAGCTTGGTTTCGGGGGTCACGCAGTATTTT CASSLVSGVTQYF
. TRBD2 TRBJ2-3 13 TRBV7-9 TGTGCCAGCAGCTTAGGTAGGGAGGGTACGCAGTATTTT CASSLGREGTQYF
. TRBD1 TRBJ2-2 14 TRBV5-1 TGCGCCAGCAGCTTTTCAGGGGGCACCGGGGAGCTGTTTTTT CASSFSGGTGELFF
few TRBD1 TRBJ1-1 16 TRBV6-5 TGTGCCAGCAGTTACGCGAACAGGGGGATGAACACTGAAGCTTTCTTT CASSYANRGMNTEAFF
. TRBD1 TRBJ1-3 16 TRBV6-5 TGTGCCAGCAGTTACTCGGGACAGGGCGAAGGAAACACCATATATTTT CASSYSGQGEGNTIYF
once . TRBJ1-1 14 TRBV27 TGTGCCAGCAGTTTATCCGCAGGGTACACTGAAGCTTTCTTT CASSLSAGYTEAFF
. . TRBJ2-3 14 TRBV12-1 TGTGCCAGCAGCAATAGAGATTTCACAGATACGCAGTATTTT CASSNRDFTDTQYF
few . TRBJ1-2 15 TRBV7-2 TGTGCCAGCAGCTTAGATGTTCGGAATAACTATGGCTACACCTTC CASSLDVRNNYGYTF
. . TRBJ1-1 17 TRBV4-2 TGTGCCAGCAGCCAGGGTGGACCGGGACAATTAAACACTGAAGCTTTCTTT CASSQGGPGQLNTEAFF
. TRBD2 TRBJ2-3 20 TRBV19 TGTGCCAGTAGTATAAGGGGGAGACCGAGCGGGGGCCACAGCACAGATACGCAGTATTTT CASSIRGRPSGGHSTDTQYF
few . TRBJ1-2 15 TRBV7-9 TGTGCCAGCAGCTACCCAACGACGGGGACTTATGGCTACACCTTC CASSYPTTGTYGYTF
few . TRBJ1-5 12 TRBV13 TGTGCCAGCAGCTTAGGAAATCAGCCCCAGCATTTT CASSLGNQPQHF
. . TRBJ2-2 12 TRBV19 TGTGCCACTACCTGGGGGGCCGGGGAGCTGTTTTTT CATTWGAGELFF
. TRBD2 TRBJ2-1 14 TRBV28 TGTGCCAGCAGTTTAGTGGGAGGGAATAATGAGCAGTTCTTC CASSLVGGNNEQFF
. TRBD2 TRBJ2-1 15 TRBV7-9 TGTGCCAGCAGCTTGGCGGGAGTACACTACAATGAGCAGTTCTTC CASSLAGVHYNEQFF